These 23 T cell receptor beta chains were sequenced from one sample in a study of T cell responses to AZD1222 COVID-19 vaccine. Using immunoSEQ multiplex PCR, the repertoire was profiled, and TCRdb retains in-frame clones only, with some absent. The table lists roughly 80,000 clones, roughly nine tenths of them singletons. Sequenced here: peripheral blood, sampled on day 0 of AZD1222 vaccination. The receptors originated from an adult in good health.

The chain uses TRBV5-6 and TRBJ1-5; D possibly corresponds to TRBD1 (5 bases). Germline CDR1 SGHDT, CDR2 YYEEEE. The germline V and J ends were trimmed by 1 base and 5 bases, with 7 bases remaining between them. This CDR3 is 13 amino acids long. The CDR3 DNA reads TGTGCCAGCAGCTTGTTCAGGGATCAGCCCCAGCATTTT. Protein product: CASSLFRDQPQHF.

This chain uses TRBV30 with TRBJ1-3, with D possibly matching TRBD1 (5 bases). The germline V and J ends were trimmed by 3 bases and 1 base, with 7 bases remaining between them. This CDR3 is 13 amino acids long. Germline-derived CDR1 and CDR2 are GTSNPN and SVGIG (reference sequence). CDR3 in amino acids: CAWSGGSGNTIYF. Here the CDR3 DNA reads TGTGCCTGGAGCGGGGGGTCTGGAAACACCATATATTTT.

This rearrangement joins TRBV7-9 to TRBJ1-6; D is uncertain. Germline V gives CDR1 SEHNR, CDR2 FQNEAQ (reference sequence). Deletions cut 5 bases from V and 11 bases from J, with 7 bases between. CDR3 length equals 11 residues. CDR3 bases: TGTGCCAGCAGCCTCTCGCCACCCCTCCACTTT. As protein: CASSLSPPLHF. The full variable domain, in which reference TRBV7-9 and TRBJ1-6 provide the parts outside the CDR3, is DTGVSQNPRHKITKRGQNVTFRCDPISEHNRLYWYRQTLGQGPEFLTYFQNEAQLEKSRLLSDRFSAERPKGSFSTLEIQRTEQGDSAMYLCASSLSPPLHFGNGTRLTVT.

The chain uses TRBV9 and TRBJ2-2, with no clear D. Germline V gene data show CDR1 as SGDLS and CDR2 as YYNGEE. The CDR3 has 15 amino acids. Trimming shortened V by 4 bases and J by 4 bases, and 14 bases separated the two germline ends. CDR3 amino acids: CASSPHGLSTGELFF. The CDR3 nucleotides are TGTGCCAGCAGCCCCCATGGATTGAGCACCGGGGAGCTGTTTTTT.

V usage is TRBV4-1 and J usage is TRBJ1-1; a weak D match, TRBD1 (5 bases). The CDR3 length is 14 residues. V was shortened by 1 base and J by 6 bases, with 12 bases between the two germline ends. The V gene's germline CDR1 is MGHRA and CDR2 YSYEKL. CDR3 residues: CASSQVEGVPEAFF. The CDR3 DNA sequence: TGCGCCAGCAGCCAAGTAGAAGGGGTCCCTGAAGCTTTCTTT.

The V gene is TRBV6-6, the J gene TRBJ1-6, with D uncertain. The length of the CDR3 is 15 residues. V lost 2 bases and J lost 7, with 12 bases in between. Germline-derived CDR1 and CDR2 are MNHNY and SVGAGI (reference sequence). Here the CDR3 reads CASSYPAGNNSPLHF. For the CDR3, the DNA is TGTGCCAGCAGTTACCCCGCCGGAAACAATTCACCCCTCCACTTT.

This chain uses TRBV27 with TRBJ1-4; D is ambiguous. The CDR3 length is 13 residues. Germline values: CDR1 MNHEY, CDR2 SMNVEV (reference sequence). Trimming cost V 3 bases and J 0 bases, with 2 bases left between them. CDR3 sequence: CASSFATNEKLFF. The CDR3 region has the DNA TGTGCCAGCAGTTTTGCAACTAATGAAAAACTGTTTTTT.

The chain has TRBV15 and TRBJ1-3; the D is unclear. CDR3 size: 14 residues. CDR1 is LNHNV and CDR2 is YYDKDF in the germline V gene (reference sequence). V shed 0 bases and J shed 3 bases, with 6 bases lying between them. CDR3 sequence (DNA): TGTGCCACCAGCAGAGATCGGGATGGAAACACCATATATTTT. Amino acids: CATSRDRDGNTIYF.

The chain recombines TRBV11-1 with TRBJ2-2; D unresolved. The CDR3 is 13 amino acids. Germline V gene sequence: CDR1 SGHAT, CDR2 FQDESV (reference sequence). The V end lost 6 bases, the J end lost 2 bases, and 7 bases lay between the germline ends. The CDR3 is CASSEPNTGELFF. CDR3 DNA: TGTGCCAGCAGTGAACCAAACACCGGGGAGCTGTTTTTT.

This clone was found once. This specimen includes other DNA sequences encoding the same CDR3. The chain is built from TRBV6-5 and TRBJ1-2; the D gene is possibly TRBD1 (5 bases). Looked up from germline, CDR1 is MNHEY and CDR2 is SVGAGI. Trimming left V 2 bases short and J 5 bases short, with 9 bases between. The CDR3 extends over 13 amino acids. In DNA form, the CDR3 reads TGTGCCAGCAGTTACGGGGGATCATATGGCTACACCTTC. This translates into CASSYGGSYGYTF.

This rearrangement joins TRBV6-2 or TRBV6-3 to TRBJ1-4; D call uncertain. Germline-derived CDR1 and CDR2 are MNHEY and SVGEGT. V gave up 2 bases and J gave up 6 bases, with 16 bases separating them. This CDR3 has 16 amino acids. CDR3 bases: TGTGCCAGCAGTTACAGTGGTCAGGAACTGCATGAAAAACTGTTTTTT. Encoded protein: CASSYSGQELHEKLFF.

The CDR3 nucleotides are TGTGCCACACCCAACTACAGGAACTCCTACGAGCAGTACTTC. Amino acid sequence: CATPNYRNSYEQYF. V usage is TRBV24-1 and J usage is TRBJ2-7; a possible D gene is TRBD1 (5 bases). This CDR3 is 14 amino acids long. V was cut by 10 bases and J by 0 bases, with 15 bases left in between. Germline CDR1 reads KGHDR; CDR2 reads SFDVKD.

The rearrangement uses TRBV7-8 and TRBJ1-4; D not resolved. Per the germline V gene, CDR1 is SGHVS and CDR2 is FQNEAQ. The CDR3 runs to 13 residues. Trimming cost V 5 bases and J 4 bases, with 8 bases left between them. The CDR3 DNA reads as TGTGCCAGCAGCCGAGACTTTAATGAAAAACTGTTTTTT. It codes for CASSRDFNEKLFF.

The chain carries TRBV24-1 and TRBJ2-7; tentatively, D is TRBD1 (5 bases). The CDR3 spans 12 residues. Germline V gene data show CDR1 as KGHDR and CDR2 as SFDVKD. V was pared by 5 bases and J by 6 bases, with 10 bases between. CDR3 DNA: TGTGCCACCAGTGCAGGGCCTGGCGAGCAGTACTTC. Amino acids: CATSAGPGEQYF.

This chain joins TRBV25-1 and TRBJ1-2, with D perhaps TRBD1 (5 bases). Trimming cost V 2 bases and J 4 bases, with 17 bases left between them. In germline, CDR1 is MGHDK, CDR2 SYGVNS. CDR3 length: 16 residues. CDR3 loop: CASSESGHWGTYGYTF. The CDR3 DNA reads TGTGCCAGCAGTGAAAGTGGACACTGGGGAACCTATGGCTACACCTTC.

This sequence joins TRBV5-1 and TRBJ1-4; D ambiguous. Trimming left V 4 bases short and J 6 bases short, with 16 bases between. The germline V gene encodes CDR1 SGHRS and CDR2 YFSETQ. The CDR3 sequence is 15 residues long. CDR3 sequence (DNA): TGCGCCAGCAGCGCTACGGGCGGTCCGGATGAAAAACTGTTTTTT. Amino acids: CASSATGGPDEKLFF.

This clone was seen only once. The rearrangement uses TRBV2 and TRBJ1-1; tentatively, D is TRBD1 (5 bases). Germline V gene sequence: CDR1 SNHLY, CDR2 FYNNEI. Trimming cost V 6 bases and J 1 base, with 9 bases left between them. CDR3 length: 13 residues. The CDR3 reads CASRGGQNTEAFF. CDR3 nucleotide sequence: TGTGCCAGCAGGGGAGGACAGAACACTGAAGCTTTCTTT.

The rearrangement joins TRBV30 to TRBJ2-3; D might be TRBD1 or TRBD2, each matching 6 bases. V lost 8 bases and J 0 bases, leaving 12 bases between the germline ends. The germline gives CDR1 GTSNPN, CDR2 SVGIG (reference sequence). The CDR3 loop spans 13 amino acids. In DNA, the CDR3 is TGTGCCGGGGGGCTACCGAGCACAGATACGCAGTATTTT. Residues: CAGGLPSTDTQYF.

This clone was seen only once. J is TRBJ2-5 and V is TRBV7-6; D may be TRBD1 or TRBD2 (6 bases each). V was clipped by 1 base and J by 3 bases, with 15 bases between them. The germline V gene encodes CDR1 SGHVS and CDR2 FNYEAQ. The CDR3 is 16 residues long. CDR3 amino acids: CASSLESGAMEETQYF. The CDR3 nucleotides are TGTGCCAGCAGCTTAGAGTCGGGGGCCATGGAAGAGACCCAGTACTTC. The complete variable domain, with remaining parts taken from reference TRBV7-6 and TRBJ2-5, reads GAGVSQSPRYKVTKRGQDVALRCDPISGHVSLYWYRQALGQGPEFLTYFNYEAQQDKSGLPNDRFSAERPEGSISTLTIQRTEQRDSAMYRCASSLESGAMEETQYFGPGTRLLVL.

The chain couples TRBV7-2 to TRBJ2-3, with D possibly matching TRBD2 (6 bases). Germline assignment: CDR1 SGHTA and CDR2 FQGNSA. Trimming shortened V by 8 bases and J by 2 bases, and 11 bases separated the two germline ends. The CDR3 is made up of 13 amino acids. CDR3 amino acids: CASGAGSTDTQYF. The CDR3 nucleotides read TGTGCCAGCGGGGCGGGGTCCACAGATACGCAGTATTTT.

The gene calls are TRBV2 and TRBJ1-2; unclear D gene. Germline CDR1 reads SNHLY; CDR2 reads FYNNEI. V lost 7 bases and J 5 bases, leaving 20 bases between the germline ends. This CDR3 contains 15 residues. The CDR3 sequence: CASNPSADAIYGYTF. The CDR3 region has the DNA TGTGCCAGCAATCCATCCGCGGACGCGATTTATGGCTACACCTTC.

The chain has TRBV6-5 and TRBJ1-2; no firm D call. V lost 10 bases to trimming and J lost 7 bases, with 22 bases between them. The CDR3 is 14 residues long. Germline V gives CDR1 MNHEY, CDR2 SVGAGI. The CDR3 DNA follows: TGTGCCACCACCGAGGGCAGGCTGATCAGTGGCTACACCTTC. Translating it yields CATTEGRLISGYTF.

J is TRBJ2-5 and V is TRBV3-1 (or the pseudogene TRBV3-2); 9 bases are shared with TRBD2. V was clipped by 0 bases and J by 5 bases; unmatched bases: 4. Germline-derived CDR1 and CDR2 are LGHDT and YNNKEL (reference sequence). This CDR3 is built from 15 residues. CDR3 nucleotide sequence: TGTGCCAGCAGCCAAGATCCTAGCGGGGTTGAGACCCAGTACTTC. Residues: CASSQDPSGVETQYF.